The 24 T cell receptor beta chains below come from one sample, sequenced in a study of T cell repertoires in cytomegalovirus infection. TCRdb re-called the reads through MiXCR, storing one row per CDR3 protein. The sample lists 200,000 to 250,000 distinct CDR3 sequences, over 20% occurring once. The sample comprised CD8+ T cells from PBMCs. Every receptor here comes from a human donor in good health (CMV status not recorded). Some clones in this sample may be carry-over from other donors' samples.

This clonotype appeared a few times. The chain employs TRBV15 and TRBJ2-7; the D is unclear. The CDR3 has 15 residues. Looked up from germline, CDR1 is LNHNV and CDR2 is YYDKDF (reference sequence). With 0 bases removed from V and 1 base from J, the gap between germline ends came to 10 bases. The CDR3 reads CATSRDLSDSYEQYF. The CDR3 nucleotides are TGTGCCACCAGCAGAGATCTCAGCGATTCCTACGAGCAGTACTTC.

The V and J genes are TRBV12-5 and TRBJ2-7, with 11 bases matching TRBD1. Germline V gene lookup returns CDR1 LGHNT and CDR2 FRNRAP. The CDR3 totals 17 residues. Trimming took 1 base from V and 3 from J; bases not matched to a gene: 8. This CDR3 reads CASGLEVKGTGGYEQYF. For the CDR3, the DNA is TGTGCTAGTGGTTTGGAAGTAAAGGGGACAGGGGGCTACGAGCAGTACTTC.

This clonotype was recorded at least ten times. The chain employs TRBV7-2 and TRBJ2-7; 8 positions agree with TRBD2. V trimming: 5 bases; J trimming: 0 bases; junction bases outside the gene matches: 6. Germline assignment: CDR1 SGHTA and CDR2 FQGNSA. There are 15 residues in the CDR3. The CDR3 loop reads CASSTQRGSSYEQYF. DNA for the CDR3: TGTGCCAGCAGCACACAGCGGGGGAGCTCCTACGAGCAGTACTTC.

This clonotype showed up many times. V and J are TRBV7-8 and TRBJ1-4; D remains ambiguous. Per the germline V gene, CDR1 is SGHVS and CDR2 is FQNEAQ. The CDR3 is 16 residues long. V was pared by 1 base and J by 3 bases, with 12 bases between. The CDR3 coding sequence is TGTGCCAGCAGCTTAGACGATACGACCTCTAATGAAAAACTGTTTTTT. This codes for CASSLDDTTSNEKLFF.

The V and J genes are TRBV12-3 or TRBV12-4 and TRBJ2-5, with a weak D call TRBD1 (6 bases). V gave up 6 bases and J gave up 2 bases, with 10 bases separating them. CDR3 length: 13 amino acids. The CDR3 sequence is CASSPGQQETQYF. The CDR3 bases are TGTGCCAGCAGCCCCGGACAGCAAGAGACCCAGTACTTC.

This clonotype has just a few counts. The germline gene is not matched at one end of the junction; a read error may be the cause. The chain couples TRBV6-1 to TRBJ2-1; 8 bases are shared with TRBD1. The CDR3 is 9 residues long. Per germline, CDR1 MNHNS and CDR2 SASEGT. The CDR3 nucleotides read TGTGCCAGCAGTGAGGGACAGGCCTTC. Protein sequence: CASSEGQAF.

The genes are TRBV4-1 and TRBJ1-5, with a possible D match to TRBD1 (5 bases). With 3 bases removed from V and 5 bases from J, the gap between germline ends came to 14 bases. This CDR3 has 15 amino acids. Germline CDR1 and CDR2: MGHRA and YSYEKL. CDR3 nucleotide sequence: TGCGCCAGCAGCCATCAGGGACCAGTGGATCAGCCCCAGCATTTT. Encoded protein: CASSHQGPVDQPQHF.

DNA for the CDR3: TGCAGTGCTAATTTGGAAGATTCTTACAATGAGCAGTTCTTC. Amino acids: CSANLEDSYNEQFF. The chain links TRBV20-1 to TRBJ2-1; D unresolved. The germline gives CDR1 DFQATT, CDR2 SNEGSKA (reference sequence). The V end lost 4 bases, the J end lost 4 bases, and 14 bases lay between the germline ends. This CDR3 has 14 amino acids.

The rearrangement uses TRBV7-6 and TRBJ2-3, with D possibly matching TRBD2 (7 bases). This CDR3 comprises 17 residues. The germline V gene encodes CDR1 SGHVS and CDR2 FNYEAQ. Trimming pared 1 base from V and 2 bases from J, leaving 16 bases between. CDR3 sequence reads: CASSLGRGLAATDTQYF. The CDR3 coding sequence is TGTGCCAGCAGCTTAGGCAGGGGTCTAGCGGCCACAGATACGCAGTATTTT. The full variable domain, with the rest looked up from reference TRBV7-6 and TRBJ2-3, is GAGVSQSPRYKVTKRGQDVALRCDPISGHVSLYWYRQALGQGPEFLTYFNYEAQQDKSGLPNDRFSAERPEGSISTLTIQRTEQRDSAMYRCASSLGRGLAATDTQYFGPGTRLTVL.

The J gene is TRBJ2-1, the V gene TRBV28; D call uncertain. This CDR3 has 16 amino acids. Germline loops: CDR1 MDHEN, CDR2 SYDVKM. V lost 2 bases and J 2 bases, leaving 13 bases between the germline ends. Written as DNA, the CDR3 is TGTGCCAGCAGTTTAGGTCCGGGCCCTACCTACAATGAGCAGTTCTTC. Translated: CASSLGPGPTYNEQFF.

This chain links TRBV12-5 with TRBJ2-2, with D possibly being TRBD1 (6 bases). V lost 4 bases and J lost 1, with 10 bases in between. The germline V gene has CDR1 LGHNT and CDR2 FRNRAP. The CDR3 runs to 15 residues. The CDR3 protein is CASGSLTGNTGELFF. Written as DNA, the CDR3 is TGTGCTAGTGGTTCGCTGACAGGGAACACCGGGGAGCTGTTTTTT.

The rearrangement uses TRBV20-1 and TRBJ2-1; 7 nucleotides agree with TRBD2. The trim removed 3 bases at V and 3 bases at J, leaving 5 bases unmatched. The CDR3 extends over 14 amino acids. Germline CDR1 is DFQATT and CDR2 is SNEGSKA (reference sequence). The CDR3 loop is CSASAGGIYNEQFF. CDR3 sequence (DNA): TGCAGTGCTAGTGCCGGGGGGATCTACAATGAGCAGTTCTTC.

This clonotype was seen many times. The rearrangement uses TRBV28 and TRBJ1-1; D unresolved. The CDR3 has 15 amino acids. Germline CDR1 MDHEN, CDR2 SYDVKM. V shed 4 bases and J shed 0 bases, with 12 bases lying between them. This CDR3 reads CASSSPWGLNTEAFF. CDR3 coding DNA: TGTGCCAGCAGTTCCCCATGGGGTCTGAACACTGAAGCTTTCTTT. The variable domain in full, completed from reference TRBV28 and TRBJ1-1, reads DVKVTQSSRYLVKRTGEKVFLECVQDMDHENMFWYRQDPGLGLRLIYFSYDVKMKEKGDIPEGYSVSREKKERFSLILESASTNQTSMYLCASSSPWGLNTEAFFGQGTRLTVV.

The table lists this clonotype with many counts. The chain is built from TRBV9 and TRBJ2-7, with 8 bases lining up with TRBD2. The CDR3 is made up of 15 amino acids. V trimming: 0 bases; J trimming: 3 bases; junction bases outside the gene matches: 5. The V gene's germline CDR1 is SGDLS and CDR2 YYNGEE. CDR3 residues: CASSVGQAGDYEQYF. CDR3 bases: TGTGCCAGCAGCGTAGGTCAAGCGGGGGACTACGAGCAGTACTTC.

The V and J genes are TRBV28 and TRBJ2-7, with D unresolved. The V gene lost 6 bases and the J gene lost 5 bases, with 17 bases spanning the gap. Germline V gene sequence: CDR1 MDHEN, CDR2 SYDVKM. This CDR3 has 14 amino acids. The CDR3 DNA reads TGTGCCAGCAGCTCTCCGGGTGTTCAGAACGAGCAGTACTTC. This encodes CASSSPGVQNEQYF.

This clonotype was counted a few times. The V and J genes are TRBV9 and TRBJ1-2, with TRBD1 matching 7 bases. V lost 3 bases, J lost 2 bases, and 4 bases stayed unmatched. Germline V CDR1 and CDR2: SGDLS, YYNGEE. The CDR3 totals 14 residues. CDR3 DNA sequence: TGTGCCAGCAGCGCGACAGGGAGGAACTATGGCTACACCTTC. This codes for CASSATGRNYGYTF.

This clonotype was seen a few times. This may be a read error, as it is one base from a much larger clone. The V gene is TRBV2, the J gene TRBJ2-2; D gene uncertain. Germline V gene lookup returns CDR1 SNHLY and CDR2 FYNNEI. CDR3 length equals 10 residues. The ends were cut back, 6 bases at V and 5 bases at J, with 1 base in the middle. CDR3 nucleotides: TGTGCCAGCAGAACCGGGGAGCTGTTTTTT. This encodes CASRTGELFF.

This sequence joins TRBV28 and TRBJ1-6; no clear D. CDR3 length equals 13 residues. Germline V gives CDR1 MDHEN, CDR2 SYDVKM. The V end was cut by 1 base, the J end by 7 bases, with 5 bases between. The CDR3 nucleotides are TGTGCCAGCAGTTTATCTGGGAATTCACCCCTCCACTTT. This sequence encodes CASSLSGNSPLHF.

The chain recombines TRBV27 with TRBJ1-2; TRBD1 agrees at 8 bases. V was pared by 5 bases and J by 8 bases, with 16 bases of the junction left unmatched. This CDR3 is 16 amino acids long. In germline, CDR1 is MNHEY, CDR2 SMNVEV (reference sequence). CDR3 region: CASSTDRTGINAGYTF. The CDR3 nucleotides are TGTGCCAGCAGTACTGACAGGACAGGGATAAACGCGGGCTACACCTTC.

The V call is TRBV20-1, the J call TRBJ2-5; tentatively, D is TRBD1 (8 bases). The CDR3 runs to 18 residues. Germline loops: CDR1 DFQATT, CDR2 SNEGSKA (reference sequence). The V and J ends lost 5 bases and 4 bases respectively, with 29 bases between them. The CDR3 sequence: CSAHRDRRGPVSRETQYF. DNA of the CDR3: TGCAGTGCTCACCGGGACAGGCGGGGGCCCGTAAGTCGAGAGACCCAGTACTTC.

The chain is built from TRBV5-6 and TRBJ1-1, with D perhaps matching TRBD1 (6 bases). Looked up from germline, CDR1 is SGHDT and CDR2 is YYEEEE. The CDR3 totals 15 residues. Trimming stripped 3 bases from V and 5 bases from J, with 17 bases between. The CDR3 DNA follows: TGTGCCAGCAGCTGGGACTACAGGGAAGAGACTGAAGCTTTCTTT. Protein: CASSWDYREETEAFF. The full variable domain, its missing parts supplied by reference TRBV5-6 and TRBJ1-1, is DAGVTQSPTHLIKTRGQQVTLRCSPKSGHDTVSWYQQALGQGPQFIFQYYEEEERQRGNFPDRFSGHQFPNYSSELNVNALLLGDSALYLCASSWDYREETEAFFGQGTRLTVV.

This rearrangement joins TRBV6-5 to TRBJ2-3; D is undetermined. V lost 5 bases, J lost 5 bases, and 8 bases lay in between. The CDR3 sequence is 12 residues long. Germline lookup yields CDR1 MNHEY and CDR2 SVGAGI. The CDR3 protein is CASSVLGDTQYF. CDR3 DNA: TGTGCCAGCAGTGTCCTGGGAGATACGCAGTATTTT.

The V call is TRBV7-9, the J call TRBJ2-4, with 8 bases fitting TRBD2. V shed 6 bases and J 0 bases; nucleotides not matched to a gene: 7. Germline V gives CDR1 SEHNR, CDR2 FQNEAQ (reference sequence). The CDR3 has 16 amino acids. The CDR3: CASSHSGERAKNIQYF. The CDR3 coding sequence is TGTGCCAGCAGTCATAGCGGGGAGAGAGCCAAAAACATTCAGTACTTC.

This clonotype was counted at least ten times. The genes are TRBV4-1 and TRBJ1-6; the D is unclear. CDR1 and CDR2 from the germline V gene are MGHRA and YSYEKL. Trimming took 0 bases from V and 6 from J, leaving 3 bases between them. This CDR3 spans 13 amino acids. The CDR3 coding sequence is TGCGCCAGCAGCCAAGACTTTAATTCACCCCTCCACTTT. Its translation is CASSQDFNSPLHF.